This T cell receptor beta chain originates from a study of cytomegalovirus exposure and HLA in healthy donors. Study-level findings and limits: A later analysis reportedly found that, within productive TCRs, an Asian-associated ancestry cluster had fewer N-insertions than the mean observed across the roughly 700 donors. Most subjects had HLA-A and HLA-B alleles reportedly predicted accurately by TCR beta sequences. The analysis excluded some indistinguishable V segments, including TRBV6-2 and TRBV6-3. With later analysis, a missense DCLRE1C variant became linked to TCR beta V- and J-gene trimming.

Vbeta (60) and Jbeta (13) primers were used in the PCR. Profiling relied on immunoSEQ multiplex PCR, and the TCRdb table lists in-frame clones only, not all of them. The table includes about 94,000 clones, about four fifths detected once. With regard to this clone: Its antigen remains unknown.

With 0 bases clipped from V and 6 bases from J, the junction kept 6 bases outside the gene matches. The CDR3 has 16 residues. CDR1 is MNHEY, CDR2 SVGAGI, per germline. The genes are TRBV6-5 and TRBJ2-1, with TRBD1 identical over 9 bases. This TCR came from a woman aged 40 to 55 in good health and CMV-seronegative. The sequenced sample consisted of PBMCs. The CDR3 loop is CASSYSSKQGANEQFF. The CDR3 DNA sequence: TGTGCCAGCAGTTACTCGAGTAAACAGGGGGCCAATGAGCAGTTCTTC.